This entry describes one T cell receptor (beta chain). Its specificity is unknown. The junction departs from the called germline gene at one end, perhaps through a read error. This CDR3 region has 15 residues. Germline V gene sequence: CDR1 SEHNR, CDR2 FQNEAQ (reference sequence). A universal primer binding site was introduced by template switching. The final cDNA contained unique molecular identifiers. TCRdb fed the 5' RACE reads into MiXCR, producing one record per CDR3 protein. The profile shows 500,000 or so distinct CDR3 sequences, more than 13% of them singletons. The sample originates from a study of identical twins. Whole-study findings and limits: Zero-insertion analyses were open to partial confounding by invariant MAIT and iNKT cells. Twins shared beta out-of-frame sequences in excess, but this excess was weaker. The authors drew conclusions from cross-sectional statistical analysis rather than following the same donors.

A further study also used this sample, focusing on yellow fever vaccine responses in identical twins.

The source material was CD4+ T cells sorted from blood. V is TRBV7-9 and J is TRBJ2-7; 10 nucleotides align to TRBD2. This TCR was recovered from a woman between 18 and 30 years old in good health. The CDR3 spells CASSYLAGAPYEQYF. CDR3 nucleotides: TGTGCCAGCAGCTATCTAGCGGGAGCACCCTACGAGCAGTACTTT.